A selection of T cell receptor beta chains follows, all from one sample in a study of blood T cell repertoires in COVID-19. Libraries were prepared by immunoSEQ multiplex PCR; TCRdb keeps only in-frame clonotypes and omits some of them. In the table there are approximately 140,000 clones, 84% of which are singletons. Sequencing used peripheral blood. These receptor sequences come from a human donor in a cohort sampled during active COVID-19. CDR3s include the opening cysteine and the closing phenylalanine or tryptophan. The D gene is left open where the match is weak. Some rows have no size entry. The others give once, few or many, or a class for an expanded clone.

NA,TRBV3-1/TRBV3-2,13,TRBJ1-6,NA,TGTGCCAGCAGCCCAACAAATAATTCACCCCTCCACTTT,CASSPTNNSPLHF
once,TRBV18,15,TRBJ2-2,NA,TGTGCCAGCTCACCTTGGAGTAGCAACACCGGGGAGCTGTTTTTT,CASSPWSSNTGELFF
NA,TRBV5-5,12,TRBJ1-6,NA,TGTGCCAGCAGTACTACGGATTCACCCCTCCACTTT,CASSTTDSPLHF
NA,TRBV3-1/TRBV3-2,12,TRBJ1-1,NA,TGTGCCAGCAGCCTCATGAACACTGAAGCTTTCTTT,CASSLMNTEAFF
NA,TRBV3-1/TRBV3-2,14,TRBJ2-3,NA,TGTGCCAGCAGCCAGGGGGGAAGCACAGATACGCAGTATTTT,CASSQGGSTDTQYF
NA,TRBV5-6,12,TRBJ2-7,TRBD2,TGTGCCAGCAGCTCGGGGGGATACGAGCAGTACTTC,CASSSGGYEQYF
NA,TRBV3-1/TRBV3-2,13,TRBJ2-1,TRBD2,TGTGCCAGCAGCCAAGTAAGGGAGGGTGAGCAGTTCTTC,CASSQVREGEQFF
NA,TRBV6-2/TRBV6-3,13,TRBJ2-1,NA,TGTGCCAGCAGTTACTCGCAGGTCAATGAGCAGTTCTTC,CASSYSQVNEQFF
NA,TRBV7-9,14,TRBJ2-2,TRBD2,TGTGCCAGCCGACTAGCGGGGGACACCGGGGAGCTGTTTTTT,CASRLAGDTGELFF
NA,TRBV7-2,14,TRBJ1-1,NA,TGTGCCAGCAGCTTAGCCCAGTTGAACACTGAAGCTTTCTTT,CASSLAQLNTEAFF
NA,TRBV6-2/TRBV6-3,13,TRBJ2-7,TRBD1,TGTGCCAGCAGTTACGGGACAGGTTACGAGCAGTACTTC,CASSYGTGYEQYF
once,TRBV6-2/TRBV6-3,18,TRBJ1-5,TRBD1,TGTGCCAGCAGTCCGGACAGGGGATGGTTACTAAACAATCAGCCCCAGCATTTT,CASSPDRGWLLNNQPQHF
NA,TRBV6-5,13,TRBJ1-5,TRBD1,TGTGCCAGCAGTAGACAGGGGGGTCAGCCCCAGCATTTT,CASSRQGGQPQHF
NA,TRBV18,15,TRBJ1-2,NA,TGTGCCAGCTCACCCCTCTCGGGGGGCGGCTATGGCTACACCTTC,CASSPLSGGGYGYTF
NA,TRBV11-2,17,TRBJ2-2,TRBD1,TGTGCCAGCAGCCAAACGCCGGGACAGGGGAGGACCGGGGAGCTGTTTTTT,CASSQTPGQGRTGELFF
NA,TRBV7-2,19,TRBJ1-2,TRBD1,TGTGCCAGCAGAAAGTCCCCGACAGGGGGAGAGGGGCCTAACTATGGCTACACCTTC,CASRKSPTGGEGPNYGYTF
NA,TRBV14,14,TRBJ1-2,NA,TGTGCCAGCAGCCAGATCCAGGGGTACTATGGCTACACCTTC,CASSQIQGYYGYTF
NA,TRBV4-1,16,TRBJ1-2,TRBD1,TGCGCCAGCAGCCAAGATCAGACAGGGATGACGTATGGCTACACCTTC,CASSQDQTGMTYGYTF
NA,TRBV5-4,14,TRBJ2-5,TRBD2,TGTGCCAGCAGATCGACTAGCCGAGAAGAGACCCAGTACTTC,CASRSTSREETQYF
NA,TRBV6-2/TRBV6-3,15,TRBJ2-7,TRBD2,TGTGCCAGCAGTTTCGAGCGGGGGGCGTCCTACGAGCAGTACTTC,CASSFERGASYEQYF
NA,TRBV9,14,TRBJ1-5,NA,TGTGCCAGCAGCGTAGGACAATACAATCAGCCCCAGCATTTT,CASSVGQYNQPQHF
NA,TRBV11-3,15,TRBJ1-4,NA,TGTGCCAGCAGCTGGGGGGGGAGTGAAGGTGAAAAACTGTTTTTT,CASSWGGSEGEKLFF
NA,TRBV29-1,14,TRBJ2-7,NA,TGCAGCGTTGAAGTGAGGGGGGGCCACTACGAGCAGTACTTC,CSVEVRGGHYEQYF
NA,TRBV6-1,15,TRBJ2-2,NA,TGTGCCAGCAGTGAAGGGACAGTAAACACCGGGGAGCTGTTTTTT,CASSEGTVNTGELFF
NA,TRBV7-8,15,TRBJ2-7,NA,TGTGCCAGCAGCCTCACATTCAACAGGGGAGGCGAGCAGTACTTC,CASSLTFNRGGEQYF
NA,TRBV7-2,15,TRBJ1-4,TRBD1,TGTGCCAGCAGCCCCCGGACAGGGAGACGCGAAAAACTGTTTTTT,CASSPRTGRREKLFF
once,TRBV4-1,16,TRBJ2-4,NA,TGCGCCAGCAGCCAAGTGCAGTCGATAGCCAAAAACATTCAGTACTTC,CASSQVQSIAKNIQYF
NA,TRBV19,15,TRBJ2-1,NA,TGTGCCAGTAGTATAGGAGTAAGCTCCTACAATGAGCAGTTCTTC,CASSIGVSSYNEQFF
NA,TRBV27,16,TRBJ2-7,TRBD1,TGTGCCAGCAGTCCCCACCTCGGGACAGGGCCCTACGAGCAGTACTTC,CASSPHLGTGPYEQYF
NA,TRBV5-4,16,TRBJ1-4,TRBD1,TGTGCCAGCAGCTTCCCCGGACAGGGGGGGAATGAAAAACTGTTTTTT,CASSFPGQGGNEKLFF
NA,TRBV2,13,TRBJ1-4,NA,TGTGCCAGCAGTGAAGGGCTGAATGAAAAACTGTTTTTT,CASSEGLNEKLFF
NA,TRBV5-6,12,TRBJ2-7,TRBD1,TGTGCCAGCGGACAGGGGTTCTACGAGCAGTACTTC,CASGQGFYEQYF
NA,TRBV6-2/TRBV6-3,17,TRBJ2-1,NA,TGTGCCAGCAGTTACAGGGCGCGGTGGGGCGAATACAATGAGCAGTTCTTC,CASSYRARWGEYNEQFF
NA,TRBV4-2,14,TRBJ2-7,TRBD2,TGTGCCAGCAGCCCCAGCGGGGGTCCCTACGAGCAGTACTTC,CASSPSGGPYEQYF
NA,TRBV4-3,16,TRBJ1-2,TRBD1,TGCGCCAGCAGCCAACCGAACAGGGGTCTCGGCTATGGCTACACCTTC,CASSQPNRGLGYGYTF
NA,TRBV6-5,15,TRBJ2-1,NA,TGTGCTAGCAGAACTAGACAGGGACTCTACAATGAGCAGTTCTTC,CASRTRQGLYNEQFF
NA,TRBV7-2,13,TRBJ1-1,NA,TGTGCCAGCAGCATACAGGGGAACACTGAAGCTTTCTTT,CASSIQGNTEAFF
NA,TRBV5-1,15,TRBJ2-7,TRBD1,TGCGCCAGCAGCTTGGTGTGGGACAGGGTGTACGAGCAGTACTTC,CASSLVWDRVYEQYF
NA,TRBV3-1/TRBV3-2,14,TRBJ1-6,NA,TGTGCCAGCAGCCTCCCCAGTGTTAATCGACCCCTCCACTTT,CASSLPSVNRPLHF
few,TRBV29-1,14,TRBJ1-2,TRBD1,TGCAGCGTTGTTGCAGGGGGCATGGACTATGGCTACACCTTC,CSVVAGGMDYGYTF
NA,TRBV5-4,17,TRBJ2-2,NA,TGTGCCAGCAGCCCCGAGGGAACACAACCCAACACCGGGGAGCTGTTTTTT,CASSPEGTQPNTGELFF
NA,TRBV12-3/TRBV12-4,12,TRBJ1-2,TRBD1,TGTGCCAGCACCCTGACAGGGAATGGCTACACCTTC,CASTLTGNGYTF
NA,TRBV12-5,17,TRBJ1-1,NA,TGTGCTAGTGGTTTGTCCCGTGTCGTACAGGCAGCCACTGAAGCTTTCTTT,CASGLSRVVQAATEAFF
NA,TRBV27,15,TRBJ2-7,TRBD1,TGTGCCAGCAGTTTATCCGGACAGGGTGGGTACGAGCAGTACTTC,CASSLSGQGGYEQYF
NA,TRBV5-1,16,TRBJ1-6,NA,TGCGCCAGCAGCTTGGGCCGGGGGGGGTATAATTCACCCCTCCACTTT,CASSLGRGGYNSPLHF
NA,TRBV24-1,16,TRBJ2-2,TRBD2,TGTGCCACCAGTGATTCTAGTCCAGGGAGGGACGGGGAGCTGTTTTTT,CATSDSSPGRDGELFF